The clone carrying this T cell receptor beta chain was picked up many times. Germline CDR1 reads LNHDA; CDR2 reads SQIVND (reference sequence). The CDR3 extends over 14 amino acids. V trimming: 5 bases; J trimming: 6 bases; junction bases outside the gene matches: 5. The sample comes from a study of Graves' ophthalmopathy and Graves' hyperthyroidism. RNA transcripts yielded amplified TCR beta CDR3 regions. Investigators did first-round RT-PCR with HTBI primers, then second-round multiplex PCR. Each CDR3 protein is one row after TCRdb ran MiXCR on the multiplex PCR reads. The sample records hundreds of thousands of distinct CDR3 sequences, roughly two fifths being singletons.

The receptor's source is an adult man with Graves' ophthalmopathy. Sequencing was carried out using peripheral blood. The gene calls are TRBV19 and TRBJ1-1; TRBD1 matches at 11 bases. The CDR3 loop is CASSVGDRGAEAFF. The CDR3 nucleotides are TGTGCCAGTAGTGTGGGGGACAGGGGGGCTGAAGCTTTCTTT.